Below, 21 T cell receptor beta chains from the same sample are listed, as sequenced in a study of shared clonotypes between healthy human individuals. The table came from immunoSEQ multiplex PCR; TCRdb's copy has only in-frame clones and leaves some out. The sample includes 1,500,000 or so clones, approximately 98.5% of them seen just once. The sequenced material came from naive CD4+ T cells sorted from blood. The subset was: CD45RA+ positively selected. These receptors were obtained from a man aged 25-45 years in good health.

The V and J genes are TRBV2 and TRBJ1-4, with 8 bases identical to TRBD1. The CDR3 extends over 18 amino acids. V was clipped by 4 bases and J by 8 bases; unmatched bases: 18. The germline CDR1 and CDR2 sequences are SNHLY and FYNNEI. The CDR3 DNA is TGTGCCAGCAGTGGAGGACTAAAACAGGGGGGTGTTGAGGAAAAACTGTTTTTT. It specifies CASSGGLKQGGVEEKLFF.

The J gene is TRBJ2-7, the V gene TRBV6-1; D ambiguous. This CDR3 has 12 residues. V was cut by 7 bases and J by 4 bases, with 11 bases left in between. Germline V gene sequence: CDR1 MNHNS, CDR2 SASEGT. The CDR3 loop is CASKTAKYEQYF. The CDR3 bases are TGTGCCAGCAAAACAGCAAAGTACGAGCAGTACTTC.

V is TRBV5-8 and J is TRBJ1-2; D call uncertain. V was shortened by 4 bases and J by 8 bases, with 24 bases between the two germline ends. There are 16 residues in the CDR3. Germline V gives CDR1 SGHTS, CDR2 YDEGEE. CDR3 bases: TGTGCCAGCAGCCGAAAAGGGCCCTTCCCAAGCTCGGGCTACACCTTC. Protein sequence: CASSRKGPFPSSGYTF.

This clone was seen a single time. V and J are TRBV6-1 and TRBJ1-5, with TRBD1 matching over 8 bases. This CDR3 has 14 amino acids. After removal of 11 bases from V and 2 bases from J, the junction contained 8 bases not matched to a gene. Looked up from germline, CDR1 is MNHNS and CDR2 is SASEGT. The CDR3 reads CAGSTGGGNQPQHF. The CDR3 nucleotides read TGTGCCGGTAGTACAGGGGGAGGCAATCAGCCCCAGCATTTT.

The CDR3 spells CASSRWGTSSYNEQFF. Written as DNA, the CDR3 is TGTGCCAGCAGCCGATGGGGCACCTCATCCTACAATGAGCAGTTCTTC. The rearrangement joins TRBV14 to TRBJ2-1, with D possibly being TRBD1 (5 bases). Per the germline V gene, CDR1 is SGHDN and CDR2 is FVKESK. The CDR3 length is 16 residues. V was clipped by 4 bases and J by 1 base, with 14 bases between them.

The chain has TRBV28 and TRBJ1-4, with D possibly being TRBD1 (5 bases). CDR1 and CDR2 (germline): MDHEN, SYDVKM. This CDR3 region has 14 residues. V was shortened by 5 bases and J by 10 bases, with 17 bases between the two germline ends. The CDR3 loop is CASSKQGFPVKLFF. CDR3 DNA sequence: TGTGCCAGCAGTAAGCAGGGATTTCCTGTAAAACTGTTTTTT.

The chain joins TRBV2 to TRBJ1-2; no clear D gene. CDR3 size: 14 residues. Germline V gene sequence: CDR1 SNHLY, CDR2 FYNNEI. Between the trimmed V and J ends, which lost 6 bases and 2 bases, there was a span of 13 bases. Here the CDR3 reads CASSPTTVNYGYTF. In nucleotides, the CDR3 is TGTGCCAGCAGCCCTACAACAGTAAACTATGGCTACACCTTC.

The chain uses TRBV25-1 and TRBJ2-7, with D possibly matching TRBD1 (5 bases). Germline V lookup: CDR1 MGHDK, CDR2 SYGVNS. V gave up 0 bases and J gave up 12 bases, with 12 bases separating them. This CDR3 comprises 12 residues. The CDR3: CASSEYPQGLYF. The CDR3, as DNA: TGTGCCAGCAGTGAATACCCGCAGGGCCTGTACTTC.

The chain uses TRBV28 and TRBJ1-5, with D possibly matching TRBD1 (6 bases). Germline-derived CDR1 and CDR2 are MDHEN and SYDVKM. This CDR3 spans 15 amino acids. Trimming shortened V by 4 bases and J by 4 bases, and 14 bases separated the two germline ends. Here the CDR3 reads CASSSRGGTNQPQHF. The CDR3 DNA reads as TGTGCCAGCAGTTCCCGCGGGGGGACAAATCAGCCCCAGCATTTT. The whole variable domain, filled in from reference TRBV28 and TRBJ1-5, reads DVKVTQSSRYLVKRTGEKVFLECVQDMDHENMFWYRQDPGLGLRLIYFSYDVKMKEKGDIPEGYSVSREKKERFSLILESASTNQTSMYLCASSSRGGTNQPQHFGDGTRLSIL.

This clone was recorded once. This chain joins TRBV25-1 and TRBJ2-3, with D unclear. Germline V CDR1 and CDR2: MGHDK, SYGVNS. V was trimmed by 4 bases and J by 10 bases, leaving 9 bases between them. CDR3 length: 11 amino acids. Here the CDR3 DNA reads TGTGCCAGCAGTGGCCTAAGGGCGCAGTATTTT. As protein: CASSGLRAQYF. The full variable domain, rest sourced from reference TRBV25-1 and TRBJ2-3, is EADIYQTPRYLVIGTGKKITLECSQTMGHDKMYWYQQDPGMELHLIHYSYGVNSTEKGDLSSESTVSRIRTEHFPLTLESARPSHTSQYLCASSGLRAQYFGPGTRLTVL.

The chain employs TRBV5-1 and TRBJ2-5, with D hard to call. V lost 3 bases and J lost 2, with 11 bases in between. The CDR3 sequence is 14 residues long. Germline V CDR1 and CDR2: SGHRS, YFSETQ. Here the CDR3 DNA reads TGCGCCAGCAGCTCCCGCTCCAAGCAAGAGACCCAGTACTTC. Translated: CASSSRSKQETQYF. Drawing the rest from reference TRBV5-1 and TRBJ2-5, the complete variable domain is KAGVTQTPRYLIKTRGQQVTLSCSPISGHRSVSWYQQTPGQGLQFLFEYFSETQRNKGNFPGRFSGRQFSNSRSEMNVSTLELGDSALYLCASSSRSKQETQYFGPGTRLLVL.

The CDR3 here is CASSGTSVTGELFF. CDR3 nucleotide sequence: TGCGCCAGCAGCGGGACTAGTGTTACCGGGGAGCTGTTTTTT. The chain couples TRBV5-1 to TRBJ2-2; 8 bases map to TRBD2. With V trimmed by 4 bases and J by 5 bases, 4 bases remained unmatched. The CDR3 loop spans 14 amino acids. Germline assignment: CDR1 SGHRS and CDR2 YFSETQ.

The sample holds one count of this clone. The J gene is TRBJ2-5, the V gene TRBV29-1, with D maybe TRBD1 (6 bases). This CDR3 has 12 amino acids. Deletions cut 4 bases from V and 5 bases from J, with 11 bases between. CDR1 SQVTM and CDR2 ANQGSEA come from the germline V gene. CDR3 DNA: TGCAGCGTTGTCCAGGGGTCCGAGACCCAGTACTTC. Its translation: CSVVQGSETQYF. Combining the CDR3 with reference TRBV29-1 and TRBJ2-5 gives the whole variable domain SAVISQKPSRDICQRGTSLTIQCQVDSQVTMMFWYRQQPGQSLTLIATANQGSEATYESGFVIDKFPISRPNLTFSTLTVSNMSPEDSSIYLCSVVQGSETQYFGPGTRLLVL.

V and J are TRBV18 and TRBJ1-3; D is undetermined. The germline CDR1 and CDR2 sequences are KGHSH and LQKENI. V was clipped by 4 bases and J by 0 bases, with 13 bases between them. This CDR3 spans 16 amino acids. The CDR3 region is CASSHLTSISGNTIYF. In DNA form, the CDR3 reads TGTGCCAGCTCACACTTAACCTCGATCTCTGGAAACACCATATATTTT.

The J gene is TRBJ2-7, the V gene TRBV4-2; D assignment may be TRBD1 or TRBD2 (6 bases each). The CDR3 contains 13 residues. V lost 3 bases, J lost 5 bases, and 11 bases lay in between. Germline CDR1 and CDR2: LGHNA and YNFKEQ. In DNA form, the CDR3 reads TGTGCCAGCAGCCACGGGGGCGGGAACGAGCAGTACTTC. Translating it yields CASSHGGGNEQYF.

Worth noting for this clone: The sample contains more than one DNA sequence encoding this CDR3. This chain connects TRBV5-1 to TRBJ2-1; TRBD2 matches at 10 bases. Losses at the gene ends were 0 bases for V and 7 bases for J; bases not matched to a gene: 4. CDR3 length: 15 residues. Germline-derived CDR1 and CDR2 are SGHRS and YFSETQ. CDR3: CASSLALAGVNEQFF. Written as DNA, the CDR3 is TGCGCCAGCAGCTTGGCCCTAGCGGGAGTGAATGAGCAGTTCTTC.

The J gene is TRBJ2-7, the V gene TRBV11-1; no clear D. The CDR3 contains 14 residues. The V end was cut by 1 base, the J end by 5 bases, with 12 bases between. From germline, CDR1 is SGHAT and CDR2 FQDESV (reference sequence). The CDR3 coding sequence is TGTGCCAGCAGCTTAGAATTGGCTGGCAACGAGCAGTACTTC. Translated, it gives CASSLELAGNEQYF.

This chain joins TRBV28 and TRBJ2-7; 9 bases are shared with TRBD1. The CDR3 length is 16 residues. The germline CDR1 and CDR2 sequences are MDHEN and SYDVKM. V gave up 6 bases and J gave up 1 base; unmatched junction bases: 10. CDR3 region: CASSQLGTGSSYEQYF. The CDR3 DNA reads TGTGCCAGCAGCCAACTCGGGACAGGGTCGTCCTACGAGCAGTACTTC.

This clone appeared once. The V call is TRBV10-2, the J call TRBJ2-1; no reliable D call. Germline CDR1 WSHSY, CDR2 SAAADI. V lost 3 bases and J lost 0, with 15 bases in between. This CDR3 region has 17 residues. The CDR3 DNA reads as TGCGCCAGCAGTGATGGGTTAGTTAGAGGCTCCTACAATGAGCAGTTCTTC. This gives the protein CASSDGLVRGSYNEQFF.

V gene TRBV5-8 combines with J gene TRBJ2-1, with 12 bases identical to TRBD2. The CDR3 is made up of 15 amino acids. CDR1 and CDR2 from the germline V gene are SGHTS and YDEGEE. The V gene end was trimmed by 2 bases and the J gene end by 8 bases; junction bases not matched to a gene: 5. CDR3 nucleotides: TGTGCCAGCAGCTTATTCCTAGCGGGAGGGCATGAGCAGTTCTTC. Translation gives CASSLFLAGGHEQFF.

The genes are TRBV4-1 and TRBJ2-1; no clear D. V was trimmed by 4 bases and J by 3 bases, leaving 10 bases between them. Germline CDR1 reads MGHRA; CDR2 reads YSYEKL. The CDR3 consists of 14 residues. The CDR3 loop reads CASSRVADYNEQFF. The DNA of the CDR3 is TGCGCCAGCAGCCGAGTGGCAGACTACAATGAGCAGTTCTTC.